These T cell receptor beta chains were read from a single sample in a study of T-cell reconstitution after alpha-beta-depleted transplantation in children. Each CDR3 protein is one row after TCRdb ran MiXCR on the PCR reads. The top ten hold roughly 30% of the sample, which has about a million distinct CDR3 sequences, around 30% seen once. Sequences were derived from PBMCs, mostly from graft donor cells, sampled 360 days after TCRalphabeta/CD19-depleted stem cell transplant. These receptor sequences come from a boy in the first two years of life who had a stem cell transplant for SCID, so the T cells may come from the graft donor. CDR3s leave out the opening cysteine and the closing phenylalanine or tryptophan.

cdr3_length	v_call	j_call	cdr3_aa
12	TRBV4-3	TRBJ1-1	ASSHRGMNTEAF
14	TRBV7-2	TRBJ2-3	ASSFLAPGSTDTQY
10	TRBV12-3/TRBV12-4	TRBJ1-5	ASNRVGQPQH
13	TRBV5-4	TRBJ2-5	ASSLGGGRQETQY
16	TRBV9	TRBJ2-3	ASSVGGTGVWSADTQY
12	TRBV6-2/TRBV6-3	TRBJ1-1	ASRPTGMNTEAF
13	TRBV27	TRBJ2-3	ASSQGRTSTDTQY
14	TRBV4-1	TRBJ2-5	ASSQSPGQGAETQY
14	TRBV20-1	TRBJ1-1	SAPAVGQGKWTEAF
13	TRBV18	TRBJ2-3	ASSPRNRETDTQY
11	TRBV4-1	TRBJ2-7	ASSQEWSYEQY
9	TRBV20-1	TRBJ2-7	SASNPSEQY
13	TRBV5-1	TRBJ1-1	ASSPRQGLDTEAF
14	TRBV7-2	TRBJ2-7	ASSLGRSGGSYEQY
16	TRBV5-1	TRBJ2-7	ASSGGKLGGRIVDEQY
14	TRBV20-1	TRBJ1-2	SASVGLRRLNYGYT
12	TRBV20-1	TRBJ1-4	SASRTSKNEKLF
10	TRBV6-1	TRBJ2-1	ASSEKIQGKF
13	TRBV6-1	TRBJ2-2	ASSNDRGPTGELF
13	TRBV6-5	TRBJ2-3	ASSYQAGGTDTQY
12	TRBV20-1	TRBJ2-1	SAPSSGSYNEQF
14	TRBV11-2	TRBJ2-1	ASSFGDRSVGNEQF
13	TRBV6-6	TRBJ1-2	ASSSGTGGDYGYT
15	TRBV5-1	TRBJ2-5	ASSLTPGTEYQETQY
16	TRBV5-5	TRBJ2-2	ASRESPTSGGNTGELF
10	TRBV29-1	TRBJ2-4	SARTGSDIQY
14	TRBV11-2	TRBJ2-7	ASSLVRDRVLREQY